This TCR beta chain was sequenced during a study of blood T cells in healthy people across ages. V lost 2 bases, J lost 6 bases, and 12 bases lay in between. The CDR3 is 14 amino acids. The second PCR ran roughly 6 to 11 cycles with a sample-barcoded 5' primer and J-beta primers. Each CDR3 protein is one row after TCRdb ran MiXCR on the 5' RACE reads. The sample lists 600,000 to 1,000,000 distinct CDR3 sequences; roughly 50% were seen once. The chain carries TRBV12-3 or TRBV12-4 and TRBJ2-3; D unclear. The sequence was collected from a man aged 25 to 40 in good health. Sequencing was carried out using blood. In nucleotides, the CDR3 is TGTGCCAGCAGTTTACTTGGTGACATTGATACGCAGTATTTT. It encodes CASSLLGDIDTQYF.